One sample yielded the 20 T cell receptor beta chains listed below, sequenced in a study of human T cells and chemical hapten exposure. TCRdb recomputed calls from the 5' RACE reads with MiXCR, one row per CDR3 protein. This table has under 100,000 distinct CDR3 sequences, roughly 15% appearing once. It was unfractionated whole blood from which total RNA was extracted. These receptors were taken from a female donor in good health.

The CDR3 nucleotides are TGTGCCAGCACAAGCGTGACAGATACGCAGTATTTT. Translation gives CASTSVTDTQYF. The genes are TRBV2 and TRBJ2-3; D is unresolved. Germline CDR1 and CDR2: SNHLY and FYNNEI. The V end was cut by 7 bases, the J end by 3 bases, with 8 bases between. The CDR3 has 12 amino acids.

V gene TRBV12-3 or TRBV12-4 combines with J gene TRBJ2-7, with TRBD1 matching 7 bases. The length of the CDR3 is 14 residues. Trimming at V came to 6 bases and at J to 2 bases, leaving 7 bases not matched to a gene. CDR3 sequence: CASSRSGQTYEQYF. Here the CDR3 DNA reads TGTGCCAGCAGCCGTTCGGGACAGACCTACGAGCAGTACTTC.

This clonotype was counted between two and nine times. The rearrangement uses TRBV7-9 and TRBJ2-1; D is unresolved. The CDR3 loop spans 11 amino acids. Trimming took 0 bases from V and 13 from J, leaving 7 bases between them. CDR1 is SEHNR and CDR2 is FQNEAQ in the germline V gene (reference sequence). CDR3 DNA: TGTGCCAGCAGCTTAGCTCTTTTTCAGTTCTTC. Translated, it gives CASSLALFQFF.

The sample holds a few counts of this clonotype. The chain links TRBV7-2 to TRBJ2-7, with D perhaps matching TRBD1 or TRBD2 (5 bases each). In germline, CDR1 is SGHTA, CDR2 FQGNSA. This CDR3 region has 13 residues. Trimming left V 7 bases short and J 4 bases short, with 14 bases between. The CDR3 region has the DNA TGTGCCAGCACCCGGGACCGACTATACGAGCAGTACTTC. Translation: CASTRDRLYEQYF.

V usage is TRBV5-1 and J usage is TRBJ1-1; D is uncertain. The CDR3 runs to 14 residues. Trimming took 4 bases from V and 2 from J, leaving 12 bases between them. In germline, CDR1 is SGHRS, CDR2 YFSETQ. CDR3 coding DNA: TGCGCCAGCAGCCCCGGGCCCGAAAACACTGAAGCTTTCTTT. As protein: CASSPGPENTEAFF.

The chain couples TRBV29-1 to TRBJ1-2, with 10 bases lining up with TRBD1. The CDR3 is 13 amino acids. The junction had 6 bases not matched to a gene; V was cut back by 5 bases and J by 6 bases. The germline CDR1 and CDR2 sequences are SQVTM and ANQGSEA. For the CDR3, the DNA is TGCAGCGTTACTTGGACAGGGGGGGATGGCTACACCTTC. Its protein is CSVTWTGGDGYTF.

In this sample, this clonotype turned up many times. This chain uses TRBV2 with TRBJ2-5; D remains ambiguous. With 1 base removed from V and 7 bases from J, the gap between germline ends came to 10 bases. The germline gives CDR1 SNHLY, CDR2 FYNNEI. The CDR3 spans 13 residues. The CDR3 region has the DNA TGTGCCAGCAGTGAAGGTGTACGGGTGACCCAGTACTTC. Translated, it gives CASSEGVRVTQYF.

The chain combines TRBV7-9 with TRBJ2-5; a weak D match, TRBD2 (6 bases). The CDR3 runs 16 residues. V was cut by 1 base and J by 2 bases, with 14 bases left in between. From germline, CDR1 is SEHNR and CDR2 FQNEAQ (reference sequence). The CDR3 is CASSLGDWNLQETQYF. CDR3 sequence (DNA): TGTGCCAGCAGCTTAGGGGACTGGAACTTACAAGAGACCCAGTACTTC.

This clonotype was counted only a few times. CDR3 in amino acids: CASSAGLAETYEQYF. In nucleotides, the CDR3 is TGTGCCAGCAGCGCCGGACTAGCGGAAACTTACGAGCAGTACTTC. This sequence joins TRBV5-4 and TRBJ2-7, with 10 bases identical to TRBD2. Trimming removed 4 bases from V and 4 bases from J; junction bases left unmatched: 8. Germline V gene lookup returns CDR1 SGHNT and CDR2 YYREEE (reference sequence). This CDR3 has 15 residues.

The J gene is TRBJ2-3, the V gene TRBV4-1; D may be TRBD1 (5 bases). Germline V gives CDR1 MGHRA, CDR2 YSYEKL. The CDR3 is made up of 16 amino acids. Trimming shortened V by 1 base and J by 0 bases, and 11 bases separated the two germline ends. This CDR3 reads CASSQGLQGSTDTQYF. Here the CDR3 DNA reads TGCGCCAGCAGCCAAGGATTGCAGGGAAGCACAGATACGCAGTATTTT.

This clonotype was detected many times. This chain connects TRBV7-2 to TRBJ1-3; no firm D call. CDR3 length equals 15 residues. Trimming left V 5 bases short and J 0 bases short, with 11 bases between. Germline CDR1 and CDR2: SGHTA and FQGNSA. CDR3 residues: CASSPLQHSGNTIYF. CDR3 coding DNA: TGTGCCAGCAGCCCCCTCCAGCACTCTGGAAACACCATATATTTT. Full variable domain (rest looked up from reference TRBV7-2 and TRBJ1-3): GAGVSQSPSNKVTEKGKDVELRCDPISGHTALYWYRQSLGQGLEFLIYFQGNSAPDKSGLPSDRFSAERTGGSVSTLTIQRTQQEDSAVYLCASSPLQHSGNTIYFGEGSWLTVV.

This clonotype has more than one count but fewer than ten. The chain recombines TRBV12-3 or TRBV12-4 with TRBJ1-6, with 7 bases that match TRBD1. This CDR3 spans 14 amino acids. V shed 5 bases, J shed 7 bases, and the junction held 5 bases outside the gene matches. Written as DNA, the CDR3 is TGTGCCAGCAGTCCGGGGACAGTAAATTCACCCCTCCACTTT. Translating gives CASSPGTVNSPLHF.

This clonotype was seen only a few times. V is TRBV28 and J is TRBJ1-5; D is uncertain. V was shortened by 1 base and J by 7 bases, with 14 bases between the two germline ends. CDR1 and CDR2 from the germline V gene are MDHEN and SYDVKM. There are 15 residues in the CDR3. The CDR3 bases are TGTGCCAGCAGTTTATTGGGCGGTCAGTGGCAGCCCCAGCATTTT. This translates into CASSLLGGQWQPQHF.

This clonotype turned up a few times. The chain employs TRBV10-1 and TRBJ2-4; D may correspond to TRBD1 or TRBD2 (5 bases each). Trimming removed 6 bases at V and 8 bases at J, with 14 bases between. Germline V gives CDR1 WNHNN, CDR2 SYGVQD (reference sequence). CDR3 length: 13 residues. The CDR3 region has the DNA TGCGCCAGCAGAGCCGGGGCCTCGGACATTCAGTACTTC. It is translated as CASRAGASDIQYF.

This clonotype was seen a few times. This chain joins TRBV12-3 or TRBV12-4 and TRBJ2-4; possible D gene TRBD1, 6 bases. V was pared by 7 bases and J by 0 bases, with 10 bases between. The CDR3 is 14 residues long. CDR3 amino acids: CASTTGRAKNIQYF. In DNA form, the CDR3 reads TGTGCCAGCACAACAGGGAGAGCCAAAAACATTCAGTACTTC.

In this sample, this clonotype turned up a few times. The V gene is TRBV5-1, the J gene TRBJ2-7; no clear D gene. CDR1 and CDR2 from the germline V gene are SGHRS and YFSETQ. This CDR3 has 13 amino acids. Trimming pared 2 bases from V and 4 bases from J, leaving 10 bases between. In DNA, the CDR3 is TGCGCCAGCAGCTTAGAGCGCATGTACGAGCAGTACTTC. Protein: CASSLERMYEQYF.

The chain carries TRBV3-1 and TRBJ1-1; D not certain. Trimming shortened V by 2 bases and J by 2 bases, and 9 bases separated the two germline ends. Germline V lookup: CDR1 LGHDT, CDR2 YNNKEL (reference sequence). CDR3 length: 14 residues. The CDR3 region has the DNA TGTGCCAGCAGCCAAATTATCGGCAACACTGAAGCTTTCTTT. This sequence encodes CASSQIIGNTEAFF.

V and J are TRBV3-1 and TRBJ1-1; no firm D call. Germline V CDR1 and CDR2: LGHDT, YNNKEL (reference sequence). CDR3 length: 14 residues. Trimming cost V 5 bases and J 7 bases, with 17 bases left between them. CDR3 region: CASSGTTDWGEAFF. CDR3 bases: TGTGCCAGCAGCGGAACCACCGACTGGGGTGAAGCTTTCTTT.

This clonotype showed up just a few times. The chain couples TRBV18 to TRBJ2-7; perhaps D is TRBD1 or TRBD2 (5 bases each). The V end lost 6 bases, the J end lost 4 bases, and 25 bases lay between the germline ends. The CDR3 totals 17 residues. Looked up from germline, CDR1 is KGHSH and CDR2 is LQKENI. The CDR3 loop is CASSSPRGDRGLYEQYF. In DNA form, the CDR3 reads TGTGCCAGCTCTTCACCGAGGGGTGATAGGGGTTTGTACGAGCAGTACTTC.

This clonotype was picked up a small number of times. V and J are TRBV12-3 or TRBV12-4 and TRBJ2-7; 9 nucleotides align to TRBD1. Germline trimming cut 1 base from V and 6 bases from J; bases unmatched to any gene: 1. The CDR3 spans 13 residues. The DNA for the CDR3 is TGTGCCAGCAGTTTAGGACAGGGGGGCGAGCAGTACTTC. Encoded protein: CASSLGQGGEQYF.